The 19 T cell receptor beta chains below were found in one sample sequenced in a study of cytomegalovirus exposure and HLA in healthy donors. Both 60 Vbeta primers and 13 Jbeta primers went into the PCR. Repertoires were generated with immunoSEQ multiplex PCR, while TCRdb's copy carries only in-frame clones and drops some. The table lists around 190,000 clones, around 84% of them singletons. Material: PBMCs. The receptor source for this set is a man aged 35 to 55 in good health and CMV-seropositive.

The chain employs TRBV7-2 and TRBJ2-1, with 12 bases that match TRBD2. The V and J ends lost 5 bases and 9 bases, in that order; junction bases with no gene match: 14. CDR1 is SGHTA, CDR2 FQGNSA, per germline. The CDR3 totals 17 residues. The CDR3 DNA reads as TGTGCCAGCAGCCCACGGGCTAGCGGGGGGGGTAGCAGTGAGCAGTTCTTC. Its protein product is CASSPRASGGGSSEQFF.

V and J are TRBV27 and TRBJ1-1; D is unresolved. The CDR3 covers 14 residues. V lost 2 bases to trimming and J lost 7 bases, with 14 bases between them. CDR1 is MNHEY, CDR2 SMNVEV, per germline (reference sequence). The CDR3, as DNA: TGTGCCAGCAGTTTAAGGCAGAACGGGTATGAAGCTTTCTTT. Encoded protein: CASSLRQNGYEAFF.

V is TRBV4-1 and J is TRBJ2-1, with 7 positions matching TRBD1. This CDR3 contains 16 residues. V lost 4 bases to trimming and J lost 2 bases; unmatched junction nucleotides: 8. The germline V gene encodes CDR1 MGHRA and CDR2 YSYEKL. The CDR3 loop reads CASSRVRGLAYNEQFF. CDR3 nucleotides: TGCGCCAGCAGCCGAGTTAGGGGGCTCGCCTACAATGAGCAGTTCTTC.

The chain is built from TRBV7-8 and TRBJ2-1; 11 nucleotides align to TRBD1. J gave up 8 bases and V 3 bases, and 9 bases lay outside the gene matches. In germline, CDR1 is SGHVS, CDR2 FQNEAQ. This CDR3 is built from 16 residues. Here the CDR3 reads CASSFTWDRGRDEQFF. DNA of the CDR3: TGTGCCAGCAGCTTCACCTGGGACAGGGGGAGGGATGAGCAGTTCTTC.

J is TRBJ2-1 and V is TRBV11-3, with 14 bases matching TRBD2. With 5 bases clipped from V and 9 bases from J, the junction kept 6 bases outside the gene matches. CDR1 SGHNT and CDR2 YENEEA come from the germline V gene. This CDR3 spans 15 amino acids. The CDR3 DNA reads TGTGCCAGCAGCCCGGGGACTAGCGGGGGATTTGAGCAGTTCTTC. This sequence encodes CASSPGTSGGFEQFF.

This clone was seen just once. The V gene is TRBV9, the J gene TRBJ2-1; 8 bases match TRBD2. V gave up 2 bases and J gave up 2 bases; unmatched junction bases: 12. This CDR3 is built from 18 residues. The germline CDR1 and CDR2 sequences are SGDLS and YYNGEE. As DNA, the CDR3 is TGTGCCAGCAGCGTCGCGGGGGGTGGGGGACTAGCCTACAATGAGCAGTTCTTC. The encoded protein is CASSVAGGGGLAYNEQFF. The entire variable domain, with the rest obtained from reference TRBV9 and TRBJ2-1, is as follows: DSGVTQTPKHLITATGQRVTLRCSPRSGDLSVYWYQQSLDQGLQFLIQYYNGEERAKGNILERFSAQQFPDLHSELNLSSLELGDSALYFCASSVAGGGGLAYNEQFFGPGTRLTVL.

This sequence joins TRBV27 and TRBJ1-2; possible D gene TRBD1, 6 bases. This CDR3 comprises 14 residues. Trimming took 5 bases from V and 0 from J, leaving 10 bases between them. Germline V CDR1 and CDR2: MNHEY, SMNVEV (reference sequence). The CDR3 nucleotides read TGTGCCAGCAGTCCACAGGGTCCTAACTATGGCTACACCTTC. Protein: CASSPQGPNYGYTF.

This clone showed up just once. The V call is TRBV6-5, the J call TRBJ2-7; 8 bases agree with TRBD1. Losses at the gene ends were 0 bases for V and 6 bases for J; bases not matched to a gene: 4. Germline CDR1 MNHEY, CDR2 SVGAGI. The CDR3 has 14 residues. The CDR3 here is CASSYSITGGEQYF. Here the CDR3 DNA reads TGTGCCAGCAGTTACTCGATTACAGGGGGCGAGCAGTACTTC.

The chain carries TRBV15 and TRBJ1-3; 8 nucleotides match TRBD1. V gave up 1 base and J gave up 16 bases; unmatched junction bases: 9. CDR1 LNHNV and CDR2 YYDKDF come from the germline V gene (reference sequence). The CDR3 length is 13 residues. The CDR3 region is CATSRGRQGLLYF. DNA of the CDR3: TGTGCCACCAGCAGAGGCCGACAGGGGCTGCTGTATTTT. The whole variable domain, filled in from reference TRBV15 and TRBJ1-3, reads DAMVIQNPRYQVTQFGKPVTLSCSQTLNHNVMYWYQQKSSQAPKLLFHYYDKDFNNEADTPDNFQSRRPNTSFCFLDIRSPGLGDTAMYLCATSRGRQGLLYFGEGSWLTVV.

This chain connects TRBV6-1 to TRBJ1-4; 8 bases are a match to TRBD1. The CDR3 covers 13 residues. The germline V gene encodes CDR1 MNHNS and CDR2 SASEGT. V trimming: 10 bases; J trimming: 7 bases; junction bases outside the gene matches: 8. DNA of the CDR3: TGTGCCACCGCCCAGGGGGCCCGTGAAAAACTGTTTTTT. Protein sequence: CATAQGAREKLFF.

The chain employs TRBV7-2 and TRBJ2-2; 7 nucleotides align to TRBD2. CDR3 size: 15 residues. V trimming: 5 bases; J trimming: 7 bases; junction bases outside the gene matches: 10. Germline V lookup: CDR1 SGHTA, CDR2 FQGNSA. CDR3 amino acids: CASSPGLGSVGELFF. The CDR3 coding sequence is TGTGCCAGCAGCCCTGGACTAGGATCAGTCGGGGAGCTGTTTTTT.

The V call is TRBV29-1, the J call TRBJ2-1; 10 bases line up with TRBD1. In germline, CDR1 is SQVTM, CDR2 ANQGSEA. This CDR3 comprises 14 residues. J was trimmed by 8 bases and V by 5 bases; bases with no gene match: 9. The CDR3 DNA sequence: TGCAGCGTTATTAGACAGGGGGCGTCGGATGAGCAGTTCTTC. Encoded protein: CSVIRQGASDEQFF.

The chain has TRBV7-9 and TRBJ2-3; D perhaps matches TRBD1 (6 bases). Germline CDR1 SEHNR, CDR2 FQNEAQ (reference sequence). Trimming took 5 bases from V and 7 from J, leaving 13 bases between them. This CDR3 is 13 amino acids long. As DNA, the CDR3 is TGTGCCAGCAGCCTACAGGGAATGCATACGCAGTATTTT. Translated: CASSLQGMHTQYF. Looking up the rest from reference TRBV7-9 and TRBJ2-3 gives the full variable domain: DTGVSQNPRHKITKRGQNVTFRCDPISEHNRLYWYRQTLGQGPEFLTYFQNEAQLEKSRLLSDRFSAERPKGSFSTLEIQRTEQGDSAMYLCASSLQGMHTQYFGPGTRLTVL.

CDR3 region: CASSTSGTANEQYF. CDR3 nucleotides: TGTGCCAGCAGCACCTCCGGGACAGCCAACGAGCAGTACTTC. The V call is TRBV7-9, the J call TRBJ2-7, with 7 bases that match TRBD1. J was trimmed by 5 bases and V by 5 bases; bases with no gene match: 9. The germline CDR1 and CDR2 sequences are SEHNR and FQNEAQ (reference sequence). This CDR3 comprises 14 residues.

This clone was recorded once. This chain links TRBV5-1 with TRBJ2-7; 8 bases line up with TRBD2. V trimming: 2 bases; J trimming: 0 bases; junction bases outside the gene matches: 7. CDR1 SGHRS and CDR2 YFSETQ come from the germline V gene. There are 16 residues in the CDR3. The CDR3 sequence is CASSFSRGGSSYEQYF. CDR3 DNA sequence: TGCGCCAGCAGCTTTTCCCGCGGGGGGAGCTCCTACGAGCAGTACTTC.

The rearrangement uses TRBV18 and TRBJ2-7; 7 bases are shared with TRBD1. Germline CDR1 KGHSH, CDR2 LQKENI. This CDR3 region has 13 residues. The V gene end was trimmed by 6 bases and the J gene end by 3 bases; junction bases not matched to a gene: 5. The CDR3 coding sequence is TGTGCCAGCTCCCTGGGACAGAACTACGAGCAGTACTTC. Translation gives CASSLGQNYEQYF.

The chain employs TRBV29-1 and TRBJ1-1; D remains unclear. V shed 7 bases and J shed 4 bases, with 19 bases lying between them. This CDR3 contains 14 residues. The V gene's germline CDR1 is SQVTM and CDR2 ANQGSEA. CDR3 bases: TGCAGCGCTGCCCCGCACGGGGTTTTCACTGAAGCTTTCTTT. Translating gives CSAAPHGVFTEAFF. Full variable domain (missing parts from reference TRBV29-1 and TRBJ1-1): SAVISQKPSRDICQRGTSLTIQCQVDSQVTMMFWYRQQPGQSLTLIATANQGSEATYESGFVIDKFPISRPNLTFSTLTVSNMSPEDSSIYLCSAAPHGVFTEAFFGQGTRLTVV.

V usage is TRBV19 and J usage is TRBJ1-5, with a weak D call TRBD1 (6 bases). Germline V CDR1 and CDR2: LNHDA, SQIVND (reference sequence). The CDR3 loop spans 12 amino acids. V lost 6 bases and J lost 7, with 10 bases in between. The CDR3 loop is CASRTGGQPQHF. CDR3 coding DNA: TGTGCCAGTAGGACAGGAGGACAGCCCCAGCATTTT.

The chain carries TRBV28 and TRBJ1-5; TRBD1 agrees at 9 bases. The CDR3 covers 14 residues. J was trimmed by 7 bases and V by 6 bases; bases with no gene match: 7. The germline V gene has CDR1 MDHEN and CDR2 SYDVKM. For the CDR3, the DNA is TGTGCCAGCAGCCCGGGACAGGGAGGACAGCCCCAGCATTTT. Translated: CASSPGQGGQPQHF.